The next 5 T cell receptor beta chains were all read from a single sample in a study of OX40 agonist ivuxolimab in advanced cancers. Data came from immunoSEQ multiplex PCR; TCRdb stores just in-frame clones and leaves some out. This repertoire shows approximately 70,000 clones, approximately 88% found once; its top ten account for around 0.78%. Material: CD4+ or CD8+ T cells sorted from blood, obtained in a trial of the OX40 agonist ivuxolimab. The receptors derive from an adult with an advanced solid tumor such as melanoma, head and neck, liver or kidney cancer.

V is TRBV7-3 and J is TRBJ2-3; D might be TRBD2 (6 bases). This CDR3 is 14 amino acids long. Trimming took off 4 bases at V and 2 bases at J, with 10 bases between the two ends. Germline assignment: CDR1 SGHTA and CDR2 FQGTGA. CDR3 bases: TGTGCCAGCAGCTCGGGACTGAACACAGATACGCAGTATTTT. Translating it yields CASSSGLNTDTQYF.

This rearrangement joins TRBV11-2 to TRBJ2-7; TRBD2 is a possible D gene (6 bases). The CDR3 extends over 14 amino acids. The germline V gene has CDR1 SGHAT and CDR2 FQNNGV. Between the trimmed V and J ends, which lost 0 bases and 6 bases, there was a span of 12 bases. The CDR3 sequence: CASSLDRWGGEQYF. The CDR3 coding sequence is TGTGCCAGCAGCTTAGATCGATGGGGAGGCGAGCAGTACTTC.

This chain connects TRBV7-3 to TRBJ2-1; 9 nucleotides match TRBD2. The junction had 4 bases not matched to a gene; V was cut back by 2 bases and J by 5 bases. This CDR3 spans 15 amino acids. Per the germline V gene, CDR1 is SGHTA and CDR2 is FQGTGA. The CDR3 DNA is TGTGCCAGCAGCTTAGGGTCTAGCGGGAACAATGAGCAGTTCTTC. Its translation: CASSLGSSGNNEQFF.

The chain carries TRBV11-3 and TRBJ2-1; no clear D. V was clipped by 3 bases and J by 7 bases, with 13 bases between them. Per germline, CDR1 SGHNT and CDR2 YENEEA. The CDR3 sequence is 14 residues long. The CDR3 bases are TGTGCCAGCAGCTTGGTGGGTGTATCAAATGAGCAGTTCTTC. This translates into CASSLVGVSNEQFF. Filled out from reference TRBV11-3 and TRBJ2-1, the complete variable domain reads EAGVVQSPRYKIIEKKQPVAFWCNPISGHNTLYWYLQNLGQGPELLIRYENEEAVDDSQLPKDRFSAERLKGVDSTLKIQPAELGDSAVYLCASSLVGVSNEQFFGPGTRLTVL.

This sequence joins TRBV7-3 and TRBJ2-3, with 9 positions matching TRBD1. Germline lookup yields CDR1 SGHTA and CDR2 FQGTGA. Unmatched junction bases numbered 4, after V lost 5 bases and J lost 1 base. The CDR3 covers 15 residues. The CDR3 bases are TGTGCCAGCAGCACTCGGACAGGGGGCACAGATACGCAGTATTTT. Translated: CASSTRTGGTDTQYF.